Sample share makes the clone carrying this T cell receptor (beta chain) medium-sized. Germline V CDR1 and CDR2: SQVTM, ANQGSEA. This CDR3 spans 17 amino acids. V shed 7 bases and J shed 0 bases, with 22 bases lying between them. These data are taken from a study of liver allograft versus peripheral blood T cells. On the study more broadly: Repertoires of T cell receptors in transplanted livers were compared with recipients' peripheral blood repertoires.

TCRdb reprocessed the reads via MiXCR and lists one record per CDR3 protein. The repertoire holds about 13,000 distinct CDR3 sequences, with under 20% as singletons. The V and J genes are TRBV29-1 and TRBJ2-1; maybe TRBD1 (5 bases). The clonotype comes from a human patient who had a liver transplant. Some T cells may be graft donor cells. The CDR3 loop reads CSAPPPAGLSSYNEQFF. CDR3 nucleotides: TGCAGCGCCCCTCCCCCGGCAGGGCTAAGCTCCTACAATGAGCAGTTCTTC.